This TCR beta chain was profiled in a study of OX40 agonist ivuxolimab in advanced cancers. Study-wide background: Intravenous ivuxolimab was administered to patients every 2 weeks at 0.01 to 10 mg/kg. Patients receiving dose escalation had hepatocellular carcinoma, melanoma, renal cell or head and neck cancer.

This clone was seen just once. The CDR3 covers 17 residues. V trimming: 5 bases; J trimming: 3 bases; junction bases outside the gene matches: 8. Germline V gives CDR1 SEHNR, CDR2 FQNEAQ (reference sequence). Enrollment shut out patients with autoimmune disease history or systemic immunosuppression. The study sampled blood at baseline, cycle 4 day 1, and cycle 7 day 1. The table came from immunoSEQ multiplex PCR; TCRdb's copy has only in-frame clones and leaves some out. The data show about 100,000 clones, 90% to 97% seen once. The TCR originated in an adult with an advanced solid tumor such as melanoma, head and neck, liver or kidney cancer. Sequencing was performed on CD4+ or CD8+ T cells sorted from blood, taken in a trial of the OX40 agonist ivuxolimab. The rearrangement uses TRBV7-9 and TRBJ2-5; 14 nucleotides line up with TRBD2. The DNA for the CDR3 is TGTGCCAGCAGCCTTGGACTAGCGGGAGGTTGGGAAGAGACCCAGTACTTC. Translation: CASSLGLAGGWEETQYF. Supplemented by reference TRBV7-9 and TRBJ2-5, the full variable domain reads DTGVSQNPRHKITKRGQNVTFRCDPISEHNRLYWYRQTLGQGPEFLTYFQNEAQLEKSRLLSDRFSAERPKGSFSTLEIQRTEQGDSAMYLCASSLGLAGGWEETQYFGPGTRLLVL.